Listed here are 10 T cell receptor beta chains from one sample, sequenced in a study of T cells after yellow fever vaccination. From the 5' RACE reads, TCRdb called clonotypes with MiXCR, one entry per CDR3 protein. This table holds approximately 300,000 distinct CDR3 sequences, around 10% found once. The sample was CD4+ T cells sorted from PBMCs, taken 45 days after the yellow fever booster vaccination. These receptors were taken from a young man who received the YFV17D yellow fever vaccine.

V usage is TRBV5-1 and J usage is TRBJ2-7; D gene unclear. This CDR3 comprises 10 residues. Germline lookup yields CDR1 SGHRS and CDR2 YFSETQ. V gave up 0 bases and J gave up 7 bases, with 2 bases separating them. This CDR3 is CASSLVEQYV. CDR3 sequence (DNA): TGCGCCAGCAGCTTGGTAGAGCAGTACGTC.

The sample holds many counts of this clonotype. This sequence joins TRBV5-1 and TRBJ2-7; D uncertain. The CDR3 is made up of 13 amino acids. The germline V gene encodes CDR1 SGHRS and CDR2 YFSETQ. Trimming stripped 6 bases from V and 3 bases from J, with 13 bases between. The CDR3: CASTQTPGYEQYF. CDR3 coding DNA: TGCGCCAGCACCCAGACCCCCGGCTACGAGCAGTACTTC.

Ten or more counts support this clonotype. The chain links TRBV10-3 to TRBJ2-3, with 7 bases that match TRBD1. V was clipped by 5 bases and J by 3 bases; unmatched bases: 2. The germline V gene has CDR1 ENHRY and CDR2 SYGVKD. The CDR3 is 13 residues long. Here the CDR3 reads CAISRGQTDTQYF. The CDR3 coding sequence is TGTGCCATCAGTCGGGGACAGACAGATACGCAGTATTTT.

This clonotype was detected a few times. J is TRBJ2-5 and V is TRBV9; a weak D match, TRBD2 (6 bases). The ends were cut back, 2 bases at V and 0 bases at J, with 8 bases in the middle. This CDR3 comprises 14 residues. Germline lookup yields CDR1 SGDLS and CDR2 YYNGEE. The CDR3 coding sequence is TGTGCCAGCAGCGTGGGGGGATACCAAGAGACCCAGTACTTC. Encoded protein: CASSVGGYQETQYF.

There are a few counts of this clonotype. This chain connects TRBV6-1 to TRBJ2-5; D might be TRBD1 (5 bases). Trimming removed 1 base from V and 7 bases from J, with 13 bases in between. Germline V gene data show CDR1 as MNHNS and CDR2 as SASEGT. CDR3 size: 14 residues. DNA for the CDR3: TGTGCCAGCAGTGAAGGAGGACAAGTTCGGACCCAGTACTTC. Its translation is CASSEGGQVRTQYF.

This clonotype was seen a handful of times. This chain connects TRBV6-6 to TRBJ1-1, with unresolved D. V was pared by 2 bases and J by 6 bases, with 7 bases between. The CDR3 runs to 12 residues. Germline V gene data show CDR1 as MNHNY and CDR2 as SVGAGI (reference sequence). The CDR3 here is CASSYVVSEAFF. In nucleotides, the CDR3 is TGTGCCAGCAGTTACGTGGTCTCTGAAGCTTTCTTT.

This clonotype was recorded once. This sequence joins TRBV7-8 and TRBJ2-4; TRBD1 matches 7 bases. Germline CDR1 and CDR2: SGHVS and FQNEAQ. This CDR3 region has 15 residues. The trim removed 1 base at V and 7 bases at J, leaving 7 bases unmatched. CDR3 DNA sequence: TGTGCCAGCAGCTTAGGGGTGACAGGGCGGAACATTCAGTACTTC. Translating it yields CASSLGVTGRNIQYF. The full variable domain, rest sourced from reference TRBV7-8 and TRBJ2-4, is GAGVSQSPRYKVAKRGQDVALRCDPISGHVSLFWYQQALGQGPEFLTYFQNEAQLDKSGLPSDRFFAERPEGSVSTLKIQRTQQEDSAVYLCASSLGVTGRNIQYFGAGTRLSVL.

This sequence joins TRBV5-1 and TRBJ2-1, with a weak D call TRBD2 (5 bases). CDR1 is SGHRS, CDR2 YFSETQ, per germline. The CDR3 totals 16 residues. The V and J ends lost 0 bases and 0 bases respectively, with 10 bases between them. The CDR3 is CASSLGRGGSYNEQFF. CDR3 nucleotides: TGCGCCAGCAGCTTGGGACGGGGTGGCTCCTACAATGAGCAGTTCTTC. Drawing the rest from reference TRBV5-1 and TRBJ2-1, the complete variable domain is KAGVTQTPRYLIKTRGQQVTLSCSPISGHRSVSWYQQTPGQGLQFLFEYFSETQRNKGNFPGRFSGRQFSNSRSEMNVSTLELGDSALYLCASSLGRGGSYNEQFFGPGTRLTVL.

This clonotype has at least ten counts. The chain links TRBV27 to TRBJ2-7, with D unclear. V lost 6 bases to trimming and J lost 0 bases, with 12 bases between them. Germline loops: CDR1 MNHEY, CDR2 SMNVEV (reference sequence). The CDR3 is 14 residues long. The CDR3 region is CASRGNYNSYEQYV. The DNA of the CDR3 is TGTGCCAGCAGGGGGAATTATAACTCCTACGAGCAGTACGTC.

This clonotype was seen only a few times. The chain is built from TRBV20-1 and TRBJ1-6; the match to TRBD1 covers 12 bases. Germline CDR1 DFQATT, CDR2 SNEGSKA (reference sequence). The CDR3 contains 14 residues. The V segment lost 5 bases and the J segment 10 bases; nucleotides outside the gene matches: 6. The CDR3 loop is CSAATGQGASPLHF. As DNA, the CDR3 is TGCAGTGCTGCGACGGGACAGGGGGCCTCACCCCTCCACTTT.